Shown below are 16 T cell receptor beta chains from a single sample sequenced in a study of regulatory T cells in long-lasting Graves disease. Relying on iRepertoire HTBI primers and Arm-PCR of CDR3 regions, the team built TCR beta libraries. A single record per CDR3 protein comes from TCRdb applying MiXCR to the multiplex PCR reads. The sample comprises approximately 350,000 distinct CDR3 sequences, roughly 23% of which are singletons, and approximately 28% rests with the top ten. Documented time point: persistent/refractory GD, antithyroid drugs over 5 years with positive TRAb. Isolated PBMC RNA provided the starting material for the TCR library. The material sequenced was peripheral blood mononuclear cells (PBMCs), taken when the disease was refractory, from a patient treated with antithyroid drugs. The receptors were gathered from a woman aged 40 to 50 with Graves disease.

Notes on this clonotype: The CDR3 ends on some other residue instead of the conserved phenylalanine or tryptophan, so this is likely a read error. The chain couples TRBV5-1 to TRBJ2-7, with no clear D. Germline loops: CDR1 SGHRS, CDR2 YFSETQ. V was cut by 5 bases and J by 2 bases, with 8 bases left in between. The CDR3 loop spans 12 amino acids. CDR3 amino acids: CASRDQAYEQYS. In DNA, the CDR3 is TGCGCCAGCAGGGACCAAGCCTACGAGCAGTACTCC.

This clonotype was found many times. The rearrangement joins TRBV12-3 or TRBV12-4 to TRBJ2-7; the D gene could be TRBD1 or TRBD2 (5 bases each). The CDR3 has 12 amino acids. V was cut by 5 bases and J by 8 bases, with 13 bases left in between. The CDR3 loop reads CASSPLGTKQYF. CDR3 in DNA: TGTGCCAGCAGTCCTCTGGGGACGAAGCAGTACTTC.

At least ten counts were recorded for this clonotype. V is TRBV28 and J is TRBJ1-3; 7 bases line up with TRBD1. V lost 4 bases and J lost 3; bases outside the gene matches: 15. CDR1 MDHEN and CDR2 SYDVKM come from the germline V gene. This CDR3 is built from 18 residues. CDR3 nucleotides: TGTGCCAGCAGTTCCCCCATACCCTCCCAGGGGGGTGGAAACACCATATATTTT. Residues: CASSSPIPSQGGGNTIYF.

This clonotype appeared many times. V is TRBV10-3 and J is TRBJ2-7; D is ambiguous. Germline V gene data show CDR1 as ENHRY and CDR2 as SYGVKD. The CDR3 has 13 amino acids. V shed 10 bases and J shed 3 bases, with 16 bases lying between them. The CDR3 is CATRLGKNYEQYF. Here the CDR3 DNA reads TGTGCCACCCGCCTAGGGAAGAACTACGAGCAGTACTTC.

This clonotype was picked up many times. The CDR3 is CASSGLAGGLNTGELFF. The CDR3 DNA reads TGTGCCAGCAGTGGGCTAGCGGGAGGCCTGAACACCGGGGAGCTGTTTTTT. The chain is built from TRBV28 and TRBJ2-2; TRBD2 aligns across 11 bases. The germline CDR1 and CDR2 sequences are MDHEN and SYDVKM. Unmatched junction bases numbered 6, after V lost 5 bases and J lost 1 base. This CDR3 contains 17 residues.

This clonotype was seen many times. J is TRBJ1-1 and V is TRBV7-9; D ambiguous. This CDR3 spans 14 amino acids. The germline gives CDR1 SEHNR, CDR2 FQNEAQ (reference sequence). With 7 bases removed from V and 1 base from J, the gap between germline ends came to 13 bases. CDR3 sequence reads: CASTKEAANTEAFF. CDR3 DNA: TGTGCCAGCACCAAGGAAGCAGCGAACACTGAAGCTTTCTTT.

This clonotype was seen ten or more times. Just one base apart from a much larger clone, this may be a read error. V gene TRBV20-1 combines with J gene TRBJ2-2; 7 bases map to TRBD2. The V and J ends lost 5 bases and 7 bases, in that order; junction bases with no gene match: 4. Germline CDR1 and CDR2: DFQATT and SNEGSKA (reference sequence). The CDR3 length is 12 residues. CDR3: CSAGDYGGELFF. CDR3 nucleotides: TGCAGTGCTGGGGACTACGGCGGGGAGCTGTTTTTT.

This clonotype was observed a few times. V and J are TRBV19 and TRBJ2-5; perhaps TRBD2 as D (6 bases). V dropped 3 bases and J dropped 4 bases, with 12 bases sitting between them. The CDR3 totals 14 residues. Looked up from germline, CDR1 is LNHDA and CDR2 is SQIVND (reference sequence). The CDR3: CASSMRGAVETQYF. As DNA, the CDR3 is TGTGCCAGTAGTATGCGCGGGGCCGTAGAGACCCAGTACTTC.

This chain links TRBV12-3 or TRBV12-4 with TRBJ2-3; TRBD2 might be the D (7 bases). V dropped 2 bases and J dropped 0 bases, with 24 bases sitting between them. The CDR3 spans 20 residues. The chain's CDR3 is CASSLRGRGLTPTSTDTQYF. The DNA for the CDR3 is TGTGCCAGCAGTTTAAGGGGGAGGGGTTTAACACCGACTAGCACAGATACGCAGTATTTT.

This clonotype was seen a few times. This rearrangement joins TRBV20-1 to TRBJ2-7; a weak D match, TRBD1 (6 bases). V lost 6 bases, J lost 3 bases, and 18 bases lay in between. Germline values: CDR1 DFQATT, CDR2 SNEGSKA (reference sequence). This CDR3 spans 14 amino acids. The DNA of the CDR3 is TGCAGTGCCCCTCTCCCACAGGGAAACTACGAGCAGTACTTC. Its translation is CSAPLPQGNYEQYF.

In its sample, this clonotype was seen many times. The chain uses TRBV29-1 and TRBJ1-1; D call uncertain. Germline V gene sequence: CDR1 SQVTM, CDR2 ANQGSEA. With 0 bases removed from V and 0 bases from J, the gap between germline ends came to 8 bases. The CDR3 loop spans 14 amino acids. The CDR3 region has the DNA TGCAGCGTTGAAGATCCGACGATGAACACTGAAGCTTTCTTT. Encoded protein: CSVEDPTMNTEAFF. The full variable domain, in which reference TRBV29-1 and TRBJ1-1 provide the parts outside the CDR3, is SAVISQKPSRDICQRGTSLTIQCQVDSQVTMMFWYRQQPGQSLTLIATANQGSEATYESGFVIDKFPISRPNLTFSTLTVSNMSPEDSSIYLCSVEDPTMNTEAFFGQGTRLTVV.

This clonotype occurred many times. The CDR3 protein is CASSLSPGDQETQYF. CDR3 nucleotides: TGTGCCAGCAGTTTATCCCCAGGGGATCAAGAGACCCAGTACTTC. This rearrangement joins TRBV28 to TRBJ2-5; a possible D gene is TRBD1 (6 bases). The CDR3 extends over 15 amino acids. V dropped 1 base and J dropped 2 bases, with 11 bases sitting between them. Germline CDR1 MDHEN, CDR2 SYDVKM.

This clonotype has at least ten counts. The rearrangement uses TRBV28 and TRBJ2-2, with 13 bases aligning to TRBD2. Germline CDR1 and CDR2: MDHEN and SYDVKM. V dropped 5 bases and J dropped 3; count of bases not matched to a gene: 12. This CDR3 is 19 amino acids long. The CDR3 nucleotides read TGTGCCAGCAGTATTACAGAACTAGCGGGAGGGCCTTACACCGGGGAGCTGTTTTTT. Its protein is CASSITELAGGPYTGELFF.

A few counts support this clonotype. V is TRBV14 and J is TRBJ2-1; 16 positions match TRBD2. The CDR3 is 16 residues long. Germline trimming cut 2 bases from V and 9 bases from J; bases unmatched to any gene: 4. CDR1 SGHDN and CDR2 FVKESK come from the germline V gene. The CDR3 region has the DNA TGTGCCAGCAGCCAACCGGGACTAGCGGGAGGGGGTGAGCAGTTCTTC. Residues: CASSQPGLAGGGEQFF.

In its sample, this clonotype was seen many times. This chain connects TRBV28 to TRBJ2-2, with TRBD1 as a possible D gene (6 bases). Per the germline V gene, CDR1 is MDHEN and CDR2 is SYDVKM. Trimming removed 3 bases from V and 1 base from J, with 24 bases in between. CDR3 length: 20 amino acids. The CDR3 DNA is TGTGCCAGCAGTTTCCCCCGTGGGTACAGGGACGGTCTGAACACCGGGGAGCTGTTTTTT. This gives the protein CASSFPRGYRDGLNTGELFF.

V gene TRBV3-1 combines with J gene TRBJ2-4, with D possibly TRBD2 on 6 matching bases. CDR1 is LGHDT, CDR2 YNNKEL, per germline (reference sequence). The CDR3 has 15 residues. V dropped 6 bases and J dropped 3 bases, with 15 bases sitting between them. The CDR3 DNA is TGTGCCAGCAGTCTCGGCGGGAAGGGCAAAAACATTCAGTACTTC. This translates into CASSLGGKGKNIQYF. Full variable domain (missing parts from reference TRBV3-1 and TRBJ2-4): DTAVSQTPKYLVTQMGNDKSIKCEQNLGHDTMYWYKQDSKKFLKIMFSYNNKELIINETVPNRFSPKSPDKAHLNLHINSLELGDSAVYFCASSLGGKGKNIQYFGAGTRLSVL.